These T cell receptor beta chains were read from a single sample in a study of cytomegalovirus exposure and HLA in healthy donors. Clones were sequenced by immunoSEQ multiplex PCR, and TCRdb holds only the in-frame ones, with some missing. The sample records approximately 150,000 clones, about 65% being singletons. Material for sequencing was PBMCs. These receptors came from a woman aged 25 to 39 in good health and CMV-seronegative. CDR3s include the opening cysteine and the closing phenylalanine or tryptophan. The D gene is left open where the match is weak. A row's size may be missing; if present it is once, few, many or a size class.

j_call,d_call,v_call,clone_size,cdr3_aa,cdr3_nt
TRBJ1-6,TRBD1,TRBV5-6,.,CASSLGQGAGYSPLHF,TGTGCCAGCAGCTTGGGACAGGGGGCAGGTTATTCACCCCTCCACTTT
TRBJ2-1,.,TRBV12-5,.,CASGLPPPVF,TGTGCTAGTGGTTTGCCCCCTCCGGTCTTC
TRBJ2-7,.,TRBV5-1,.,CASSFGGTYEQYF,TGCGCCAGCAGCTTTGGCGGGACCTACGAGCAGTACTTC
TRBJ1-5,.,TRBV19,.,CASSIIGNRANQPQHF,TGTGCCAGTAGTATAATCGGGAACAGGGCCAATCAGCCCCAGCATTTT
TRBJ2-1,.,TRBV5-1,.,CASSNTPRGQSSYNEQFF,TGCGCCAGCAGCAATACCCCCAGGGGCCAGAGCTCCTACAATGAGCAGTTCTTC
TRBJ2-7,TRBD1,TRBV19,.,CASSIGDRSYEQYF,TGTGCCAGTAGTATCGGGGACAGATCCTACGAGCAGTACTTC
TRBJ2-1,TRBD2,TRBV30,.,CAWSAGLAGNNEQFF,TGTGCCTGGAGTGCTGGACTAGCGGGGAACAATGAGCAGTTCTTC
TRBJ2-7,TRBD2,TRBV19,once,CASSLWTGASGSREQYF,TGTGCCAGTAGTCTCTGGACTGGGGCTAGCGGGAGCCGCGAGCAGTACTTC
TRBJ1-1,.,TRBV2,.,CASSEEAGGSEAFF,TGTGCCAGCAGTGAAGAGGCAGGTGGCTCTGAAGCTTTCTTT
TRBJ1-2,TRBD1,TRBV19,.,CASSILAGGAIYGYTF,TGTGCCAGTAGTATTTTGGCAGGGGGCGCAATCTATGGCTACACCTTC
TRBJ2-5,TRBD2,TRBV7-9,.,CASRLGLAGEETQYF,TGTGCCAGCAGGCTAGGACTAGCGGGAGAAGAGACCCAGTACTTC
TRBJ2-5,TRBD1,TRBV12-5,.,CASGLPTGEGTQYF,TGTGCTAGTGGTTTGCCGACAGGGGAAGGGACCCAGTACTTC
TRBJ2-7,TRBD2,TRBV18,.,CASSPPSGVYEQYF,TGTGCCAGCTCACCACCTAGCGGGGTGTACGAGCAGTACTTC
TRBJ2-7,TRBD1,TRBV10-3,.,CAIFGTGSHEQYF,TGTGCCATCTTCGGGACAGGGAGCCACGAGCAGTACTTC
TRBJ1-2,.,TRBV18,once,CASSHGTIYGYTF,TGTGCCAGCTCACACGGGACTATCTATGGCTACACCTTC
TRBJ2-1,TRBD1,TRBV10-3,.,CAISERQGATRSYNEQFF,TGTGCCATCAGTGAGCGGCAGGGGGCTACTAGATCCTACAATGAGCAGTTCTTC
TRBJ1-2,TRBD1,TRBV28,.,CASKDRGRGYTF,TGTGCCAGCAAAGACAGGGGGCGTGGCTACACCTTC
TRBJ2-7,TRBD2,TRBV27,.,CASSLSRGSFYEQYF,TGTGCCAGCAGTTTATCGCGGGGGAGCTTCTACGAGCAGTACTTC
TRBJ2-3,.,TRBV28,.,CASSWSIITDTQYF,TGTGCCAGCAGCTGGAGTATAATCACAGATACGCAGTATTTT
TRBJ2-3,.,TRBV30,.,CAWSGVLRDLTQYF,TGTGCCTGGAGTGGGGTTTTAAGAGACTTGACGCAGTATTTT
TRBJ1-2,TRBD1,TRBV4-1,.,CASSQERRGPPYNYGYTF,TGCGCCAGCAGCCAAGAAAGGAGGGGGCCACCCTATAACTATGGCTACACCTTC
TRBJ1-2,TRBD1,TRBV29-1,.,CSALIGGTDYGYTF,TGCAGCGCTTTGATAGGGGGGACAGACTATGGCTACACCTTC
TRBJ1-6,.,TRBV5-4,.,CASSLTPISPLHF,TGTGCCAGCAGCCTAACGCCGATCTCACCCCTCCACTTT
TRBJ2-1,.,TRBV19,.,CASSFLSGSSYNEQFF,TGTGCCAGTAGTTTCCTTAGCGGAAGCTCCTACAATGAGCAGTTCTTC
TRBJ2-1,.,TRBV12-5,.,CASGNGGRGNEQFF,TGTGCTAGTGGAAATGGTGGTAGGGGGAATGAGCAGTTCTTC
TRBJ2-1,.,TRBV4-1,.,CASSRVSRNEQFF,TGCGCCAGCAGCCGGGTCTCTAGGAATGAGCAGTTCTTC
TRBJ2-7,TRBD2,TRBV6-6,once,CASSYSGGRAQEQYF,TGTGCCAGCAGTTACTCGGGTGGGAGGGCCCAGGAGCAGTACTTC
TRBJ1-1,TRBD1,TRBV30,.,CAWRTGSNTEAFF,TGTGCCTGGAGGACAGGGTCGAACACTGAAGCTTTCTTT
TRBJ2-3,TRBD2,TRBV29-1,few,CSVLGLAGITDTQYF,TGCAGCGTTTTGGGACTAGCGGGAATCACAGATACGCAGTATTTT
TRBJ2-1,TRBD2,TRBV29-1,.,CSVTTQKTSGGPNEQFF,TGCAGCGTTACAACCCAAAAGACTAGCGGGGGGCCCAATGAGCAGTTCTTC
TRBJ2-1,TRBD2,TRBV6-5,.,CASSYALNTGGEQFF,TGTGCCAGCAGTTACGCCTTAAACACCGGGGGGGAGCAGTTCTTC
TRBJ2-5,TRBD1,TRBV28,.,CASTLSWTGSSETQYF,TGTGCCAGCACCCTTTCTTGGACAGGGAGTTCAGAGACCCAGTACTTC
TRBJ1-4,.,TRBV9,few,CASSPHGVTNEKLFF,TGTGCCAGCAGCCCTCACGGGGTAACTAATGAAAAACTGTTTTTT
TRBJ1-6,.,TRBV30,.,CAWSPGLGNSPLHF,TGTGCCTGGAGTCCAGGGCTTGGTAATTCACCCCTCCACTTT
TRBJ1-4,.,TRBV28,.,CASSLGWNEKLFF,TGTGCCAGCAGTTTGGGCTGGAATGAAAAACTGTTTTTT
TRBJ1-5,TRBD1,TRBV30,few,CAWSTGQGKVAQPQHF,TGTGCCTGGAGTACGGGACAGGGAAAAGTCGCTCAGCCCCAGCATTTT
TRBJ2-1,TRBD1,TRBV4-1,.,CASSQVSWTGHNEQFF,TGCGCCAGCAGCCAAGTATCATGGACAGGACACAATGAGCAGTTCTTC
TRBJ2-2,.,TRBV9,.,CASSADSSGELFF,TGTGCCAGCAGCGCGGACAGCTCCGGGGAGCTGTTTTTT
TRBJ1-1,TRBD1,TRBV28,.,CASSLFGQGTTEAFF,TGTGCCAGCAGTTTATTCGGACAGGGGACTACTGAAGCTTTCTTT
TRBJ2-1,.,TRBV5-1,.,CASSLVPLSDEQFF,TGCGCCAGCAGCTTGGTACCCTTAAGCGATGAGCAGTTCTTC
TRBJ2-1,TRBD2,TRBV4-1,few,CASSQEGGLAGINNEQFF,TGCGCCAGCAGCCAAGAAGGCGGGCTAGCGGGGATCAACAATGAGCAGTTCTTC
TRBJ1-1,TRBD1,TRBV7-6,few,CASRQQGSETEAFF,TGTGCCAGCAGACAACAGGGGAGTGAGACTGAAGCTTTCTTT
TRBJ2-3,TRBD1,TRBV5-1,.,CASSIDRGQGTDTQYF,TGCGCCAGCAGTATTGACAGGGGGCAGGGGACAGATACGCAGTATTTT
TRBJ2-1,TRBD1,TRBV28,.,CASSRDPQQGGQFF,TGTGCCAGCAGTCGCGATCCACAACAGGGGGGGCAGTTCTTC
TRBJ2-5,.,TRBV15,.,CATSRARLQETQYF,TGTGCCACCAGCAGAGCCCGCCTCCAGGAGACCCAGTACTTC
TRBJ2-5,TRBD1,TRBV5-1,.,CASSVDRGETQYF,TGCGCCAGCAGCGTGGACAGGGGAGAGACCCAGTACTTC
TRBJ2-7,.,TRBV7-9,few,CASSLAGLYEQYF,TGTGCCAGCAGCTTAGCGGGGCTTTACGAGCAGTACTTC
TRBJ1-5,.,TRBV6-1,few,CATQGLRQPQHF,TGTGCCACACAGGGTTTACGTCAGCCCCAGCATTTT
TRBJ2-7,.,TRBV5-6,.,CASSRPGPVEQYF,TGTGCCAGCAGCCGCCCGGGTCCGGTCGAGCAGTACTTC
TRBJ2-7,.,TRBV19,.,CASRDPRLGSYEQYF,TGTGCCAGTAGGGACCCAAGACTAGGATCCTACGAGCAGTACTTC